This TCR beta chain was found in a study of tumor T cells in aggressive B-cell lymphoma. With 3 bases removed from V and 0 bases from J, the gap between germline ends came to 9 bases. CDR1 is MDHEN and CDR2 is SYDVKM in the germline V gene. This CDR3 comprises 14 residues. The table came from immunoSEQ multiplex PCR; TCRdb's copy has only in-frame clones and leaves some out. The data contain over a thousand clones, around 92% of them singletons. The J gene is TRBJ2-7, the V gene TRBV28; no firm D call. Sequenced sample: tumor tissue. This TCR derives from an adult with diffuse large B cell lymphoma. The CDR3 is CASSLYKSSYEQYF. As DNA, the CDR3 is TGTGCCAGCAGTTTGTATAAGAGCTCCTACGAGCAGTACTTC. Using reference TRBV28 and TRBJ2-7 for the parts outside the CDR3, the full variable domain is DVKVTQSSRYLVKRTGEKVFLECVQDMDHENMFWYRQDPGLGLRLIYFSYDVKMKEKGDIPEGYSVSREKKERFSLILESASTNQTSMYLCASSLYKSSYEQYFGPGTRLTVT.